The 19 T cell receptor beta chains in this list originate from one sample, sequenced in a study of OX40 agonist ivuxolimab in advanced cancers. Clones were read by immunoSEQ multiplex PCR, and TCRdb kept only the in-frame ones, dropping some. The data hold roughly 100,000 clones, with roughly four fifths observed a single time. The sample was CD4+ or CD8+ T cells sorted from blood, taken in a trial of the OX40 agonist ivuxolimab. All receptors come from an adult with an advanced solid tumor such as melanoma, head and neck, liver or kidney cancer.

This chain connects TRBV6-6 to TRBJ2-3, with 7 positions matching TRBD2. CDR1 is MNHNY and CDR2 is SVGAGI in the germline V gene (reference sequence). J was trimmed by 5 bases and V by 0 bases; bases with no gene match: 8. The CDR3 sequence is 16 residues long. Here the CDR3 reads CASSYSASGIRDTQYF. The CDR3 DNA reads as TGTGCCAGCAGTTACTCAGCTAGCGGTATCAGAGATACGCAGTATTTT.

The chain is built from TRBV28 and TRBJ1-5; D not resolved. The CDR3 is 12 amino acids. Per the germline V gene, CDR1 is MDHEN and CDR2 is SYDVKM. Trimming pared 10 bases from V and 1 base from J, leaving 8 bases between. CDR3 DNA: TGTGCCAACGCGGGGAGCAATCAGCCCCAGCATTTT. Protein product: CANAGSNQPQHF.

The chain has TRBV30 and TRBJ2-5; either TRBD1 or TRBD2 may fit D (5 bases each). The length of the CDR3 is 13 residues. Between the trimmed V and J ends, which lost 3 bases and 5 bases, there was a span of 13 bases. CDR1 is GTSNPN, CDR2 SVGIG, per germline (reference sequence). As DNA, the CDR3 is TGTGCCTGGAGGATTGGGGGTGGCGAGACCCAGTACTTC. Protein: CAWRIGGGETQYF.

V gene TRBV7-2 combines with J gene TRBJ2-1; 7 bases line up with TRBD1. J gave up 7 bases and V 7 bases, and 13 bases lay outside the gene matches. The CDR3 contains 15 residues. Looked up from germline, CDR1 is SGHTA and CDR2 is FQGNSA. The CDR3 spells CASTYEGAGFNEQFF. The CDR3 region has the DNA TGTGCCAGCACCTATGAGGGGGCCGGTTTTAATGAGCAGTTCTTC. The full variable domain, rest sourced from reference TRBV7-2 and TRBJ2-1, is GAGVSQSPSNKVTEKGKDVELRCDPISGHTALYWYRQSLGQGLEFLIYFQGNSAPDKSGLPSDRFSAERTGGSVSTLTIQRTQQEDSAVYLCASTYEGAGFNEQFFGPGTRLTVL.

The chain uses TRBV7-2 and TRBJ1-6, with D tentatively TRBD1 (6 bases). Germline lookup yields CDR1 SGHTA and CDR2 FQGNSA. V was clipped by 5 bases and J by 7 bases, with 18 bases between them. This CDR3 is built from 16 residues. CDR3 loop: CASSKIGGGTNSPLHF. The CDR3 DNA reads TGTGCCAGCAGCAAAATAGGGGGGGGAACGAATTCACCCCTCCACTTT.

The CDR3 reads CASSPTGGRGDTQYF. The CDR3 nucleotides are TGTGCCAGCAGCCCAACGGGAGGGAGGGGGGATACGCAGTATTTT. This chain uses TRBV5-4 with TRBJ2-3, with 8 nucleotides matching TRBD2. CDR3 size: 15 residues. Germline-derived CDR1 and CDR2 are SGHNT and YYREEE (reference sequence). The V gene end was trimmed by 4 bases and the J gene end by 6 bases; junction bases not matched to a gene: 10.

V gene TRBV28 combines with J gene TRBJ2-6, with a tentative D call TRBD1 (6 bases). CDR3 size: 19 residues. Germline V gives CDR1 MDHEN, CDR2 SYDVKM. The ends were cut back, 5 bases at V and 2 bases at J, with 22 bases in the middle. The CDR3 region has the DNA TGTGCCAGCAGTCGTCGTACAGGGCTTCCCTCCCCTGGGGCCAACGTCCTGACTTTC. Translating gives CASSRRTGLPSPGANVLTF.

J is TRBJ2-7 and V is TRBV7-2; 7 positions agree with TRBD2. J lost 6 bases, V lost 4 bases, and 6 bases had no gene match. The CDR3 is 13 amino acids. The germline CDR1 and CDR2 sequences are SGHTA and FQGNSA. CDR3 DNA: TGTGCCAGCAGCTCGACTAGCACCCGCGAGCAGTACTTC. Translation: CASSSTSTREQYF.

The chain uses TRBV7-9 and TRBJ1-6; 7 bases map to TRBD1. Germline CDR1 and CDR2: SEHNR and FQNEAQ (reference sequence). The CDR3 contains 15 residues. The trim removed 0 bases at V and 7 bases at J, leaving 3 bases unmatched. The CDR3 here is CASSLAGTANSPLHF. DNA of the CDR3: TGTGCCAGCAGCTTAGCCGGGACAGCAAATTCACCCCTCCACTTT. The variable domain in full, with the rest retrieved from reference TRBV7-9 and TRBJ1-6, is DTGVSQNPRHKITKRGQNVTFRCDPISEHNRLYWYRQTLGQGPEFLTYFQNEAQLEKSRLLSDRFSAERPKGSFSTLEIQRTEQGDSAMYLCASSLAGTANSPLHFGNGTRLTVT.

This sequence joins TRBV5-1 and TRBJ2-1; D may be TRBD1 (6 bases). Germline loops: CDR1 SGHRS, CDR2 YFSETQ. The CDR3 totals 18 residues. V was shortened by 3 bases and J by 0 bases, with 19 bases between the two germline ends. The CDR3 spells CASSYYYLADSSYNEQFF. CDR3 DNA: TGCGCCAGCAGCTACTACTATCTTGCGGACAGCTCCTACAATGAGCAGTTCTTC.

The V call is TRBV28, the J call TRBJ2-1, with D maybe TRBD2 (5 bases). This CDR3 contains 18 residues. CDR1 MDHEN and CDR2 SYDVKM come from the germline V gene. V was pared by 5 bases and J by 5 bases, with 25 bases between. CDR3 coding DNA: TGTGCCAGCAGTCCCTCCCTCGGACTTGGTACAATCCACAATGAGCAGTTCTTC. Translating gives CASSPSLGLGTIHNEQFF. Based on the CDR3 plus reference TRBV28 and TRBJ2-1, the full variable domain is DVKVTQSSRYLVKRTGEKVFLECVQDMDHENMFWYRQDPGLGLRLIYFSYDVKMKEKGDIPEGYSVSREKKERFSLILESASTNQTSMYLCASSPSLGLGTIHNEQFFGPGTRLTVL.

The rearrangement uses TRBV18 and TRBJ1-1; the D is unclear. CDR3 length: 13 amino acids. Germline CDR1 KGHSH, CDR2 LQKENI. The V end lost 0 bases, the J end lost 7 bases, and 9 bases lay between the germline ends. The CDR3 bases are TGTGCCAGCTCACCACCCTTGGGGAATGAAGCTTTCTTT. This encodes CASSPPLGNEAFF.

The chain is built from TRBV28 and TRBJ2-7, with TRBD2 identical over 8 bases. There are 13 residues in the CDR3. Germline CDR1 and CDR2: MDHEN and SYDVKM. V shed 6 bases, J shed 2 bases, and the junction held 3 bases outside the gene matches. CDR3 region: CASSPGGTYEQYF. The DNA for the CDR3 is TGTGCCAGCAGCCCGGGGGGGACCTACGAGCAGTACTTC.

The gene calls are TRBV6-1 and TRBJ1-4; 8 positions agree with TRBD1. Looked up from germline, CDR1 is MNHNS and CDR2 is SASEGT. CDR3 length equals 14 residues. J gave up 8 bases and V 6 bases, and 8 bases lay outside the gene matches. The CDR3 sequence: CASSTTGGGEKLFF. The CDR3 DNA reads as TGTGCCAGCAGCACAACAGGGGGAGGGGAAAAACTGTTTTTT.

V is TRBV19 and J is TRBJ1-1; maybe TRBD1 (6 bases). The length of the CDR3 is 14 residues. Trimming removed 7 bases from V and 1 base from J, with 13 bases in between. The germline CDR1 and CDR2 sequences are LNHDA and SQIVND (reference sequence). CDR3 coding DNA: TGTGCCAGTACGAACAGGGCGCCGAACACTGAAGCTTTCTTT. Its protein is CASTNRAPNTEAFF. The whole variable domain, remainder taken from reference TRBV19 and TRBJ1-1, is DGGITQSPKYLFRKEGQNVTLSCEQNLNHDAMYWYRQDPGQGLRLIYYSQIVNDFQKGDIAEGYSVSREKKESFPLTVTSAQKNPTAFYLCASTNRAPNTEAFFGQGTRLTVV.

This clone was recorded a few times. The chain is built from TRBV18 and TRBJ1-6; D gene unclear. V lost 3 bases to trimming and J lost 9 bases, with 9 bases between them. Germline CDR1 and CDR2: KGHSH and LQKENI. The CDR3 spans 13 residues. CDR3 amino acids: CASSPLPVSPLHF. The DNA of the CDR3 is TGTGCCAGCTCACCCCTGCCCGTTTCACCCCTCCACTTT.

Written as DNA, the CDR3 is TGTGCCAGCAGACGGACGGGAAGCTCCTACGAGCAGTACTTC. Its protein is CASRRTGSSYEQYF. This chain connects TRBV6-1 to TRBJ2-7, with D possibly matching TRBD2 (5 bases). The CDR3 is 14 amino acids. Trimming took 6 bases from V and 0 from J, leaving 12 bases between them. Germline-derived CDR1 and CDR2 are MNHNS and SASEGT.

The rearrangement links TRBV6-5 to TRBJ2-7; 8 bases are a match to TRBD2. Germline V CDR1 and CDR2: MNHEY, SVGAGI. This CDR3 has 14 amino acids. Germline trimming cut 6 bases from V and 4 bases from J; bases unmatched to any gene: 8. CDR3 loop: CASSPERERYEQYF. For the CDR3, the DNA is TGTGCCAGCAGCCCGGAGCGGGAGCGGTACGAGCAGTACTTC.

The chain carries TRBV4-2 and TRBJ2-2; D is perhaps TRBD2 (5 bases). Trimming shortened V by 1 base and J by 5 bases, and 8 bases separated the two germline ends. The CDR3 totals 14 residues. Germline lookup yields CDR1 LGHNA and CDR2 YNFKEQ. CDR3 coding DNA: TGTGCCAGCAGCCAAGCTAGCACTACCGGGGAGCTGTTTTTT. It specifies CASSQASTTGELFF.